This TCR beta chain emerged from a study of T-cell reconstitution after alpha-beta-depleted transplantation in children. It was with unique molecular identifiers that the TCRbeta library was prepared. Each CDR3 protein is one row after TCRdb ran MiXCR on the PCR reads. The sample lists 450,000 to 550,000 distinct CDR3 sequences, roughly 11% occurring once. Study-wide results and caveats: Fresh T-cell production supplied most of the T-cell counts and diversity seen one year after transplant. In patients about two months after transplant, alpha-beta T cells reportedly arose from several hundred expanded graft clones. Where some patients showed high TCRbeta diversity at day 60, it came from recipient T cells and thymic progenitors that had survived.

Details on this clonotype: Antigen specificity is unknown.

The CDR3 is 13 residues long. V dropped 6 bases and J dropped 4 bases, with 15 bases sitting between them. CDR1 is DFQATT and CDR2 is SNEGSKA in the germline V gene (reference sequence). The sample here was PBMCs, mostly from graft donor cells, taken 180 days after TCRalphabeta/CD19-depleted stem cell transplant. The TCR sequence derives from a female patient aged 2-15 years who had a stem cell transplant for aplastic anemia, so the T cells may come from the graft donor. The V call is TRBV20-1, the J call TRBJ2-5, with D perhaps matching TRBD1 or TRBD2 (5 bases each). CDR3 DNA: TGCAGTGCGCCTGCGACGGGGCCAGAGACCCAGTACTTC. Amino acid sequence: CSAPATGPETQYF.